The table lists the clone carrying this TCR beta chain with a few counts. Antigen specificity is unknown. There are 12 residues in the CDR3. The ends were cut back, 11 bases at V and 6 bases at J, with 16 bases in the middle. The germline V gene has CDR1 SNHLY and CDR2 FYNNEI. This record belongs to a study of PD-L1 blockade in urothelial cancer. Study in general: Patients with male sex and bladder-origin urothelial cancer accounted for about 85% of the 29 enrolled. Tumors had a median of roughly 1,400 T cells.

Broader study findings: The study found more tumor-infiltrating T lymphocytes in patients with durable benefit.

Clones were read by immunoSEQ multiplex PCR, and TCRdb kept only the in-frame ones, dropping some. The repertoire holds 35,000 or so clones, with just over 35% as singletons. The TCR sequence derives from a man in his fifties or sixties with urothelial cancer. The chain joins TRBV2 to TRBJ1-1; D possibly corresponds to TRBD1 (5 bases). Sample: tumor tissue, taken before atezolizumab (anti-PD-L1) treatment. DNA of the CDR3: TGTGCCGGGGGGGAACGGGACGCTGAAGCTTTCTTT. The encoded protein is CAGGERDAEAFF.